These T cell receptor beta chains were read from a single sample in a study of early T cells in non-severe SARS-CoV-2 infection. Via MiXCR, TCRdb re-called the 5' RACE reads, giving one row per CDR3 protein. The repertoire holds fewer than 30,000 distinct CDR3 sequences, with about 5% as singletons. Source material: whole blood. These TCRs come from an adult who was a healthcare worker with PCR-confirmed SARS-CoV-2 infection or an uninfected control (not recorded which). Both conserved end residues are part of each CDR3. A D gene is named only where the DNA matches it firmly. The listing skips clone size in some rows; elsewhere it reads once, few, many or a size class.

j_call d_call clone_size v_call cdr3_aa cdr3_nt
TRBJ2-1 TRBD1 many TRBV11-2 CASSPRQGNNEQFF TGTGCCAGCAGCCCGCGACAGGGTAACAATGAGCAGTTCTTC
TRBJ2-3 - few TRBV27 CASSLPPPRGTQYF TGTGCCAGCAGTTTACCTCCTCCTAGGGGGACGCAGTATTTT
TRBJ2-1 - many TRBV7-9 CASSFLDSYNEQFF TGTGCCAGCAGCTTTCTAGACTCCTACAATGAGCAGTTCTTC
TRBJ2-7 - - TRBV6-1 CASSPGLFSYEQYF TGTGCCAGCAGCCCCGGACTCTTCTCCTACGAGCAGTACTTC
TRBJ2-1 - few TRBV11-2 CASSRRPWEGADNEQFF TGTGCCAGCAGCCGCCGCCCTTGGGAGGGGGCCGACAATGAGCAGTTCTTC
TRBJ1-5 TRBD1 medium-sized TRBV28 CASNPATGGEQPQHF TGTGCCAGCAATCCAGCGACAGGGGGCGAACAGCCCCAGCATTTT
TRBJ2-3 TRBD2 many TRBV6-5 CASSPGVAGIGADTQYF TGTGCCAGCAGTCCCGGGGTAGCGGGAATTGGCGCAGATACGCAGTATTTT
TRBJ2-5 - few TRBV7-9 CASRLGETQYF TGTGCCAGCCGCCTGGGAGAGACCCAGTACTTC
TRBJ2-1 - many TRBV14 CASSQDSLAYNEQFF TGTGCCAGCAGCCAGGACAGTCTGGCGTACAATGAGCAGTTCTTC
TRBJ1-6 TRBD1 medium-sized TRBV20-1 CSARTGVRSPLHF TGCAGTGCCCGGACAGGGGTTCGTTCACCCCTCCACTTT
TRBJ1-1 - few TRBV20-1 CSARTGRMPEAFF TGCAGTGCTAGAACGGGGAGAATGCCTGAAGCTTTCTTT
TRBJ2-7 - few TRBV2 CASTDGQYSYEQYF TGTGCCAGCACCGACGGACAGTACTCCTACGAGCAGTACTTC
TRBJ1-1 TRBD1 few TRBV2 CASSRQGLDTEAFF TGTGCCAGCAGTAGACAGGGACTGGACACTGAAGCTTTCTTT
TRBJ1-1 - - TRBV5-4 CASSNTPGQNTEAFF TGTGCCAGCAGTAACACACCGGGACAGAACACTGAAGCTTTCTTT
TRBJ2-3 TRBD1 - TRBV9 CASSSQQGAADTQYF TGTGCCAGCAGCTCCCAACAGGGGGCGGCAGATACGCAGTATTTT
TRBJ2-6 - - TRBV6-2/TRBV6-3 CASSYLRSGTGANVLTF TGTGCCAGCAGTTACCTACGTTCCGGAACTGGGGCCAACGTCCTGACTTTC
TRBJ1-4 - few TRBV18 CASSPPSGVRGDEKLFF TGTGCCAGCTCACCACCGTCTGGGGTAAGAGGCGATGAAAAACTGTTTTTT
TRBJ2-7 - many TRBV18 CASSPPPGGDEQYF TGTGCCAGCTCACCACCCCCAGGGGGGGACGAGCAGTACTTC
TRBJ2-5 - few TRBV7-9 CASTDSRQETQYF TGTGCCAGCACCGACTCCCGTCAAGAGACCCAGTACTTC
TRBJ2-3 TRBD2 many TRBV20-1 CSARSRSGRAIQDTQYF TGCAGTGCTAGGTCGAGGAGCGGGAGGGCCATTCAAGATACGCAGTATTTT
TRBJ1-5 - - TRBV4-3 CASSQEGKNLSNQPQHF TGCGCCAGCAGCCAAGAAGGTAAAAACCTTAGCAATCAGCCCCAGCATTTT
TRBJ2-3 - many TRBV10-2 CASSDRTFLSASTDTQYF TGCGCCAGCAGTGATCGCACTTTCCTTAGTGCTAGCACAGATACGCAGTATTTT
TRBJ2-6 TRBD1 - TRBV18 CASSPRTGGSSGANVLTF TGTGCCAGCTCACCACGGACAGGGGGCTCTTCTGGGGCCAACGTCCTGACTTTC
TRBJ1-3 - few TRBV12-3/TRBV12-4 CASSLTYRNRGNTIYF TGTGCCAGCAGTTTAACATACAGGAATCGAGGAAACACCATATATTTT
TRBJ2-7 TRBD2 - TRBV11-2 CASSLAGRVYEQYF TGTGCCAGCAGCTTAGCCGGGAGGGTATACGAGCAGTACTTC
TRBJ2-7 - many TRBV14 CASSQARFPYEQYF TGTGCCAGCAGCCAAGCCAGGTTCCCCTACGAGCAGTACTTC
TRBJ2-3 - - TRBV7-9 CASSSNSWSVDTQYF TGTGCCAGCAGCTCCAACAGTTGGTCAGTAGATACGCAGTATTTT
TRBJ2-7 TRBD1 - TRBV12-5 CASGLGDSSYEQYF TGTGCTAGTGGTTTGGGGGACAGTTCCTACGAGCAGTACTTC
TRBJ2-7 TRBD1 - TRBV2 CASSGRQGAWVQYF TGTGCCAGCAGCGGACGACAGGGGGCTTGGGTGCAGTACTTC